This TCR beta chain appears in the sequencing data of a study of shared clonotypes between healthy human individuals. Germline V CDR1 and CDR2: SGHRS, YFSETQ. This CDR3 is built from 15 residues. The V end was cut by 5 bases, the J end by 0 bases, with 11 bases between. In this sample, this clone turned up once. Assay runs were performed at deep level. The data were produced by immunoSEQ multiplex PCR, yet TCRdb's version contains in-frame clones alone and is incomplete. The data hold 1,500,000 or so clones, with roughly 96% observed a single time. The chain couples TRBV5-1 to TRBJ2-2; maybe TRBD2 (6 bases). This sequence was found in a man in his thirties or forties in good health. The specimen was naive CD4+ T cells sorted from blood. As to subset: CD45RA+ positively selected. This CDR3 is CASREGPTNTGELFF. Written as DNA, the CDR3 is TGCGCCAGCAGGGAGGGGCCCACGAACACCGGGGAGCTGTTTTTT.